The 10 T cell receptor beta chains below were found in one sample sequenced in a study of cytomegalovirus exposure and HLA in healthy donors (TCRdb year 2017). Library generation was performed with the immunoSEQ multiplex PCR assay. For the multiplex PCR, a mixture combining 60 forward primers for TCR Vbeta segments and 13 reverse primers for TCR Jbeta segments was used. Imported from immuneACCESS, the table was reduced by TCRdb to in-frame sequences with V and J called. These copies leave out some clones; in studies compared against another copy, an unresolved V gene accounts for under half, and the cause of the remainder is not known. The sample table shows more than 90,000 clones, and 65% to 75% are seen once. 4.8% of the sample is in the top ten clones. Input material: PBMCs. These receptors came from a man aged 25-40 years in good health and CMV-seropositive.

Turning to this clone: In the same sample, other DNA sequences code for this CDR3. The CDR3: CASSLSSGGPAYEQYF. The CDR3 DNA follows: TGTGCCAGCTCACTTTCTAGCGGGGGGCCGGCATACGAGCAGTACTTC. V usage is TRBV18 and J usage is TRBJ2-7; 11 bases fit TRBD2. V was pared by 4 bases and J by 4 bases, with 9 bases of the junction left unmatched. Germline V gene sequence: CDR1 KGHSH, CDR2 LQKENI. This CDR3 is 16 amino acids long.

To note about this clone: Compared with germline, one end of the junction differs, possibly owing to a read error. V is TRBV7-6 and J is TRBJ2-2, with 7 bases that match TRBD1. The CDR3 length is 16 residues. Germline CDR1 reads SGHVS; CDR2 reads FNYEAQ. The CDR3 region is CASSLAQTGFAGELLF. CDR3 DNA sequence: TGTGCCAGCAGCTTAGCCCAGACAGGGTTCGCCGGGGAGCTGCTTTTT.

The CDR3 DNA reads as TGTGCCAGCAGCGGCGGGACAGGCTTAAAATCTAGCACAGATACGCAGTATTTT. Protein: CASSGGTGLKSSTDTQYF. J is TRBJ2-3 and V is TRBV2, with TRBD1 matching over 8 bases. The ends lost 6 bases at V and 0 bases at J; junction bases unmatched: 14. The length of the CDR3 is 18 residues. Germline V gene sequence: CDR1 SNHLY, CDR2 FYNNEI. The full variable domain, in which reference TRBV2 and TRBJ2-3 provide the parts outside the CDR3, is EPEVTQTPSHQVTQMGQEVILRCVPISNHLYFYWYRQILGQKVEFLVSFYNNEISEKSEIFDDQFSVERPDGSNFTLKIRSTKLEDSAMYFCASSGGTGLKSSTDTQYFGPGTRLTVL.

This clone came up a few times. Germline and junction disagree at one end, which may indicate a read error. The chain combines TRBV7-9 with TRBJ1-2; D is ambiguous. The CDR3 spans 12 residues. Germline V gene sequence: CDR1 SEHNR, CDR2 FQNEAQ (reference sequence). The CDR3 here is CSSDQVQYGYTF. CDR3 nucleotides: TGTTCCAGCGACCAGGTCCAGTATGGCTACACCTTC.

The CDR3 loop is CASSWDRAQPQHF. CDR3 in DNA: TGTGCCAGCAGTTGGGACAGGGCTCAGCCCCAGCATTTT. The rearrangement joins TRBV2 to TRBJ1-5; 9 nucleotides match TRBD1. The CDR3 sequence is 13 residues long. With V trimmed by 5 bases and J by 6 bases, 2 bases remained unmatched. Germline V gene sequence: CDR1 SNHLY, CDR2 FYNNEI.

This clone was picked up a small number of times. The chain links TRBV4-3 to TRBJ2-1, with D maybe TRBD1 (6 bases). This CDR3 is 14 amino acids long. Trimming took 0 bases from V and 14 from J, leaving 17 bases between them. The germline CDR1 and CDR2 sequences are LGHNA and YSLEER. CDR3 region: CASSQDLRVQGKFF. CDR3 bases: TGCGCCAGCAGCCAAGATCTTAGGGTCCAGGGGAAGTTCTTC.

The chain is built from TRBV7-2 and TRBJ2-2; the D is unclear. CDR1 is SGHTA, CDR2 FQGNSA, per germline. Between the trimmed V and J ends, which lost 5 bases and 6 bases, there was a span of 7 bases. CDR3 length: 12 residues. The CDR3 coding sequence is TGTGCCAGCAGCCCTCGTCCCGGGGAGCTGTTTTTT. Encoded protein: CASSPRPGELFF.

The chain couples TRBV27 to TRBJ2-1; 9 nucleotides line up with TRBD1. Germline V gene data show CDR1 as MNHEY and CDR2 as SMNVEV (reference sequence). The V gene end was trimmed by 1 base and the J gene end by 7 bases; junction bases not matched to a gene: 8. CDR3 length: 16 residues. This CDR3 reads CASSLWGQGRGNEQFF. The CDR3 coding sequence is TGTGCCAGCAGTTTATGGGGACAGGGTAGAGGAAATGAGCAGTTCTTC.

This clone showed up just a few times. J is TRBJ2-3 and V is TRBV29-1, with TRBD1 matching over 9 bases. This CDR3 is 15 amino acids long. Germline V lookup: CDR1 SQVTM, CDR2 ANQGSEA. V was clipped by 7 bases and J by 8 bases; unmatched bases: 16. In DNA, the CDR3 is TGCAGCGGGGTGTCTCGGACAGGGGCCGGGGGTACGCAGTATTTT. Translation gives CSGVSRTGAGGTQYF.

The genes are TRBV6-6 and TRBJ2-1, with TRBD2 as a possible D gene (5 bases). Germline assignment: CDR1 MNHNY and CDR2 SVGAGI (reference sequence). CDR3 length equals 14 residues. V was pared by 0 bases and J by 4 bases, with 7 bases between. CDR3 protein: CASSYSRVYNEQFF. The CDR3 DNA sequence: TGTGCCAGCAGTTACTCGAGGGTATACAATGAGCAGTTCTTC.